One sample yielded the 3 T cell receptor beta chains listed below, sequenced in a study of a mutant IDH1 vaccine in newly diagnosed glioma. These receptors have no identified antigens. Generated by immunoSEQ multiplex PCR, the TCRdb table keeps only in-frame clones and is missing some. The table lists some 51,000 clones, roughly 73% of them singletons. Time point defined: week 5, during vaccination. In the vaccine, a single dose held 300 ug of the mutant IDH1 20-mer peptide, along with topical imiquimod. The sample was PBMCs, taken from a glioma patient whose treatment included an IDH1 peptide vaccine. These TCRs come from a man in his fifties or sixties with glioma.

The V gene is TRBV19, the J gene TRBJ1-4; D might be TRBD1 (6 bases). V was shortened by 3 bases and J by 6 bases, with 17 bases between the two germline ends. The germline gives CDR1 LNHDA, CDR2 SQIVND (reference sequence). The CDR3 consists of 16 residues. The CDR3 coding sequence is TGTGCCAGTAGTATCGGAACAGGGTCGATGGATGAAAAACTGTTTTTT. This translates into CASSIGTGSMDEKLFF.

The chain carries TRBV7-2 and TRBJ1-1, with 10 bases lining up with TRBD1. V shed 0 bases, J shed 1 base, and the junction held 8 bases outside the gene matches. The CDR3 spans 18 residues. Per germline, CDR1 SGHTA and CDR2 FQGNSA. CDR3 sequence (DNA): TGTGCCAGCAGCTTAGCCCGGGACAGGGGACCGAAGAACACTGAAGCTTTCTTT. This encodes CASSLARDRGPKNTEAFF.

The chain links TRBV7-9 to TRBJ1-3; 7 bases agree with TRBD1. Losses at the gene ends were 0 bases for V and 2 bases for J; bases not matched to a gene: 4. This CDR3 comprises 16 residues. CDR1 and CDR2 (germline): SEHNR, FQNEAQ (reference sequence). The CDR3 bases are TGTGCCAGCAGCTTAGCTGACAGGGTTGCTGGAAACACCATATATTTT. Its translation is CASSLADRVAGNTIYF.